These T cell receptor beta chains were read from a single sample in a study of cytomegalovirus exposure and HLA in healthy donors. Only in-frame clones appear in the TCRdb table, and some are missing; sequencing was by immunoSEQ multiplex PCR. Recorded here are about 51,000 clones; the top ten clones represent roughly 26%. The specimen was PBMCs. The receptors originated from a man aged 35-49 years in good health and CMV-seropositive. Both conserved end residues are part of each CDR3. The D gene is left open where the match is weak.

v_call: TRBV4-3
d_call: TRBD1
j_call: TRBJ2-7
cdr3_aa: CASSHSGTGAIYEQYF
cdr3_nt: TGCGCCAGCAGCCACTCCGGGACAGGGGCTATCTACGAGCAGTACTTC

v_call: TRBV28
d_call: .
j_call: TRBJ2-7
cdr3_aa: CASSPGVDVGRQYF
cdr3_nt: TGTGCCAGCAGTCCGGGGGTAGATGTCGGCCGGCAGTACTTC

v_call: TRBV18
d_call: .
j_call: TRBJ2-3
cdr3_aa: CASSRFAASTDTQYF
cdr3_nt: TGTGCCAGCTCACGATTCGCGGCTAGCACAGATACGCAGTATTTT

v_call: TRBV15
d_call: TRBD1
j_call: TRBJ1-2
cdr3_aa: CATSRDRGAYGYTF
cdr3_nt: TGTGCCACCAGCAGGGACAGGGGCGCCTATGGCTACACCTTC

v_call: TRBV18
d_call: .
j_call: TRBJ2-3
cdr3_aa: CASSPPGEDTQYF
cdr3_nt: TGTGCCAGCTCACCCCCGGGAGAAGATACGCAGTATTTT

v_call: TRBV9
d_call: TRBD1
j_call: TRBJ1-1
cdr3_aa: CASSVADREAFF
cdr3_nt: TGTGCCAGCAGCGTAGCGGACAGGGAAGCTTTCTTT

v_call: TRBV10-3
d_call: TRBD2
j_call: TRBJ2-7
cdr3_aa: CAISASGIVYEQYF
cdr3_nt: TGTGCCATCAGTGCTAGCGGAATTGTGTACGAGCAGTACTTC

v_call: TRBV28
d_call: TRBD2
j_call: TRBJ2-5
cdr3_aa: CASSLVGGRETQYF
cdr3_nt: TGTGCCAGCAGTTTGGTCGGGGGGAGGGAGACCCAGTACTTC

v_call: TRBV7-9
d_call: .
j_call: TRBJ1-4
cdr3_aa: CASSKGVGPDNEKLFF
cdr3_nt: TGTGCCAGCAGCAAAGGGGTGGGTCCTGATAATGAAAAACTGTTTTTT

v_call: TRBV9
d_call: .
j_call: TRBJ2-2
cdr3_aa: CASSVQGNGELFF
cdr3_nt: TGTGCCAGCAGCGTACAGGGAAACGGGGAGCTGTTTTTT

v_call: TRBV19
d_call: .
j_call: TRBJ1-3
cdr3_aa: CASTGGNTIYF
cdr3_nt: TGTGCCAGCACAGGTGGAAACACCATATATTTT

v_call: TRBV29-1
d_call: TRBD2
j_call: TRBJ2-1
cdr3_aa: CSVEDWLAGDYNEQFF
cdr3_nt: TGCAGCGTTGAAGATTGGCTAGCGGGAGATTACAATGAGCAGTTCTTC

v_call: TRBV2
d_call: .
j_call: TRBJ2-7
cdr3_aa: CASSGPYYEQYF
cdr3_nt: TGTGCCAGCAGTGGGCCTTACTACGAGCAGTACTTC

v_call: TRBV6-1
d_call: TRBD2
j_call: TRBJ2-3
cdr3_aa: CASSSGGGDTQYF
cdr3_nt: TGTGCCAGCTCCTCTGGGGGGGGAGATACGCAGTATTTT

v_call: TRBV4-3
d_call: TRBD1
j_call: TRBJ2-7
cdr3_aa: CASSPSQGASYEQYF
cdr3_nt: TGCGCCAGCAGCCCCTCTCAGGGGGCTTCCTACGAGCAGTACTTC

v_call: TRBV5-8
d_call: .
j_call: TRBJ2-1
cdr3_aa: CASSPNRAFDYNEQFF
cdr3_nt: TGTGCCAGCAGCCCTAACAGGGCATTTGACTACAATGAGCAGTTCTTC

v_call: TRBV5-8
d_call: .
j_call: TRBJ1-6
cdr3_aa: CASSPRQNSPLHF
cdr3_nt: TGTGCCAGCAGCCCGAGACAGAATTCACCCCTCCACTTT

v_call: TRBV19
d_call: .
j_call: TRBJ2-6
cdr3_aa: CASREEGPGANVLTF
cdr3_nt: TGTGCCAGTAGGGAGGAGGGTCCTGGGGCCAACGTCCTGACTTTC

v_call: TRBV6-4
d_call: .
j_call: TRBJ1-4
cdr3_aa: CASSEQQGEGKLFF
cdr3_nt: TGTGCCAGCAGTGAGCAACAGGGAGAAGGGAAACTGTTTTTT

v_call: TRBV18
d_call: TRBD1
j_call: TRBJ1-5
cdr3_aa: CASSQQQGDDQPQHF
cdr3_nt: TGTGCCAGCTCACAACAACAGGGGGACGATCAGCCCCAGCATTTT

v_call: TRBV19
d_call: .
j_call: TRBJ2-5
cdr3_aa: CASRTSPGGPGGETQYF
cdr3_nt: TGTGCCAGTAGAACCTCACCTGGAGGGCCTGGGGGGGAGACCCAGTACTTC

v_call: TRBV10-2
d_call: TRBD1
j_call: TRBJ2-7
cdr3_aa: CASSEDLGTGTYEQYF
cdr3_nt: TGCGCCAGCAGTGAGGATCTAGGGACAGGGACCTACGAGCAGTACTTC

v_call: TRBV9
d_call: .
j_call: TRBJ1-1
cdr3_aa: CASSVGPGGGTEAFF
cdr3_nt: TGTGCCAGCAGCGTAGGACCGGGGGGGGGAACTGAAGCTTTCTTT

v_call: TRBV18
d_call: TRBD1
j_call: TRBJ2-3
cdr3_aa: CASSPIGQGTDTQYF
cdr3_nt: TGTGCCAGCTCACCAATCGGACAGGGGACAGATACGCAGTATTTT

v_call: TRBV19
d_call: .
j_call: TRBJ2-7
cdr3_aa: CASSIRQHSYEQYF
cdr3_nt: TGTGCCAGTAGTATACGACAGCACTCCTACGAGCAGTACTTC

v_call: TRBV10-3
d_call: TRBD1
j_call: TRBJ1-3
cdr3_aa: CATKGAGGVNTIYF
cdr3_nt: TGTGCCACCAAGGGAGCAGGGGGCGTGAACACCATATATTTT

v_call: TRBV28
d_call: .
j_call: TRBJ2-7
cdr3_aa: CASSSLGRTPSYEQYF
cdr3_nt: TGTGCCAGCAGTTCCCTGGGTAGGACACCCTCCTACGAGCAGTACTTC

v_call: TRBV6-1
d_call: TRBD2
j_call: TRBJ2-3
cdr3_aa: CASSEWTSGSSTDTQYF
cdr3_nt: TGTGCCAGCAGTGAATGGACTAGCGGCTCTAGCACAGATACGCAGTATTTT

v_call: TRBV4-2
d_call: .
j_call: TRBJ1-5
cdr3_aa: CASSQGQINQPQHF
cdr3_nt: TGTGCCAGCAGCCAAGGGCAGATCAATCAGCCCCAGCATTTT

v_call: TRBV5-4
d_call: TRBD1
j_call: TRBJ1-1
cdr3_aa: CASSPNRGGGPEAFF
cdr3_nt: TGTGCCAGCAGCCCAAACAGGGGAGGAGGGCCTGAAGCTTTCTTT

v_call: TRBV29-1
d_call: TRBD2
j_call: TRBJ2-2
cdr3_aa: CSALGLAYGAGELFF
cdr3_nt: TGCAGCGCCCTCGGACTAGCCTATGGGGCCGGGGAGCTGTTTTTT